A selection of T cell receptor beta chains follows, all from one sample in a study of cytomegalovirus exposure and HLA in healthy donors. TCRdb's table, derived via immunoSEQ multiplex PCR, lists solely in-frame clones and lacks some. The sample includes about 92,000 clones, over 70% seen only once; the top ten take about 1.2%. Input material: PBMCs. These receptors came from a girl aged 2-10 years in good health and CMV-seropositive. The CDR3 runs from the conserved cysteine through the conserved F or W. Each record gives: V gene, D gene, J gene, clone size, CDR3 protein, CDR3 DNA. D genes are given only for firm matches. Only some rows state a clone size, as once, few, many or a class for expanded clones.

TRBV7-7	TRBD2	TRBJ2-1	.	CASSLGTSGNNEQFF	TGTGCCAGCAGCCTCGGGACTAGCGGGAACAATGAGCAGTTCTTC
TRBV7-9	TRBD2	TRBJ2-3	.	CASSLTGGRITDTQYF	TGTGCCAGCAGCTTAACTGGCGGGAGAATCACAGATACGCAGTATTTT
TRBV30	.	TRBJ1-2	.	CAWSDRGYWGYGYTF	TGTGCCTGGAGTGATCGGGGGTACTGGGGCTATGGCTACACCTTC
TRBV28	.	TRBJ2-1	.	CASSTVYNEQFF	TGTGCCAGCAGTACAGTCTACAATGAGCAGTTCTTC
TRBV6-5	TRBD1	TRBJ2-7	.	CASSSPGQGEGEQYF	TGTGCCAGCAGTTCGCCGGGACAGGGGGAAGGAGAGCAGTACTTC
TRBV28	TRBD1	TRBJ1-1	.	CASSQPSKDRRTEAFF	TGTGCCAGCAGCCAGCCTTCTAAGGACAGGCGCACTGAAGCTTTCTTT
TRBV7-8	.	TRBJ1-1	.	CASSLGEANTEAFF	TGTGCCAGCAGCCTAGGGGAGGCGAACACTGAAGCTTTCTTT
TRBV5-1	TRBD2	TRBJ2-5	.	CASSTQLAGTETQYF	TGCGCCAGCAGCACCCAACTAGCGGGAACGGAGACCCAGTACTTC
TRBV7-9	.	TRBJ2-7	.	CASSLVGHEQYF	TGTGCCAGCAGCTTAGTTGGCCACGAGCAGTACTTC
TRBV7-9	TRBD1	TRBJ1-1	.	CASSSDRQGASEAFF	TGTGCCAGCAGCTCCGATCGACAGGGGGCGAGTGAAGCTTTCTTT
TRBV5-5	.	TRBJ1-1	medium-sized	CASRLNRNTEAFF	TGTGCCAGCAGACTAAACAGGAATACTGAAGCTTTCTTT
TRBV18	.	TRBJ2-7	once	CASSPSLSGDEQYF	TGTGCCAGCTCACCTTCCCTCTCTGGAGACGAGCAGTACTTC
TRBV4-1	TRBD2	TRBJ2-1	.	CASSQDPTSGRAKGNEQFF	TGCGCCAGCAGCCAAGATCCGACTAGCGGGAGGGCCAAGGGCAATGAGCAGTTCTTC
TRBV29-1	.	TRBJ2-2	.	CSAHFRGRTGELFF	TGCAGCGCCCACTTCAGGGGACGGACCGGGGAGCTGTTTTTT
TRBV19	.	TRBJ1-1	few	CASSMFGTEAFF	TGTGCCAGTAGTATGTTCGGCACTGAAGCTTTCTTT
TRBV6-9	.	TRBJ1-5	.	CASSYQEENQPQHF	TGTGCCAGCAGTTACCAAGAGGAAAATCAGCCCCAGCATTTT
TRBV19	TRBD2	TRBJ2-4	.	CASSIDLTSGRATAKNIQYF	TGTGCCAGTAGTATCGACCTGACTAGCGGGAGAGCGACGGCCAAAAACATTCAGTACTTC
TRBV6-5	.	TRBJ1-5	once	CASSVFRGSNQPQHF	TGTGCCAGCAGTGTATTTAGGGGTAGCAATCAGCCCCAGCATTTT
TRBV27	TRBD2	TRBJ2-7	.	CASMPALRLAETYEQYF	TGTGCCAGTATGCCTGCACTGAGACTAGCGGAAACCTACGAGCAGTACTTC
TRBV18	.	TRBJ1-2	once	CASSPDQVLRGYTF	TGTGCCAGCTCACCAGACCAGGTCCTAAGGGGCTACACCTTC
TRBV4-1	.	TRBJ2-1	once	CASSQGWRQNEQFF	TGCGCCAGCAGCCAAGGGTGGCGGCAAAATGAGCAGTTCTTC
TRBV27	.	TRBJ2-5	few	CASSLRGREETQYF	TGTGCCAGCAGTTTACGTGGCAGGGAAGAGACCCAGTACTTC
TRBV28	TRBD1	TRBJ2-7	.	CASRPQAGGRYEQYF	TGTGCCAGCAGACCCCAGGCAGGGGGTAGGTACGAGCAGTACTTC
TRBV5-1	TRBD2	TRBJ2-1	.	CASSYRSGNPEQFF	TGCGCCAGCAGCTACCGTAGCGGGAATCCTGAGCAGTTCTTC
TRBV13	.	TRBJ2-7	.	CASSLALEQYF	TGTGCCAGCAGCTTAGCTCTTGAGCAGTACTTC
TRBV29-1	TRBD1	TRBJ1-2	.	CSVGPKDRGSYGYTF	TGCAGCGTTGGCCCAAAGGACAGGGGGTCCTATGGCTACACCTTC